This is a list of T cell receptor beta chains from one sample in a study of blood T cells in healthy people across ages. TCRdb independently ran MiXCR on the 5' RACE reads; one entry per CDR3 protein. Of fewer than 800,000 distinct CDR3 sequences listed, approximately 31% are singletons. The sample comprised blood. All receptors come from a woman aged 80 or over in good health. CDR3s leave out the opening cysteine and the closing phenylalanine or tryptophan. Clone size is given for some rows only: seen once, a few or many times, or a class if the clone is expanded.

size | J | V | CDR3
. | TRBJ2-5 | TRBV29-1 | SVRGVLQETQY
many | TRBJ2-7 | TRBV11-2 | ASTRRASLTYEQY
. | TRBJ1-1 | TRBV30 | AWSVNRVGTEAF
many | TRBJ2-1 | TRBV5-1 | ASSLERGTRNMF
. | TRBJ2-1 | TRBV7-8 | ASSLATGYYGNEQF
. | TRBJ1-5 | TRBV6-2/TRBV6-3 | ASSYGNRNQPQH
many | TRBJ2-3 | TRBV20-1 | SAKRVANTQY
. | TRBJ1-4 | TRBV5-1 | ASSLEEGGEKLF
. | TRBJ2-3 | TRBV13 | ASSRFQGRTDTQY
. | TRBJ2-2 | TRBV5-1 | ASSLIATHNGELF
. | TRBJ2-1 | TRBV5-1 | ASRSPGQGGSEQF
many | TRBJ2-5 | TRBV12-3/TRBV12-4 | ASSLASGGAEETQY
. | TRBJ1-1 | TRBV30 | AWNDRSNTEAF
. | TRBJ2-3 | TRBV20-1 | SAGPQLRGTQY
. | TRBJ1-2 | TRBV2 | ASRPAGQGGSGYT
. | TRBJ2-6 | TRBV7-2 | ASSLEGPSTGANVLT
. | TRBJ2-3 | TRBV24-1 | ATSDHEGYTQY
many | TRBJ2-5 | TRBV9 | ASSVGMLETQY
. | TRBJ2-1 | TRBV7-9 | ASTLGPGQVNEQF
. | TRBJ2-2 | TRBV20-1 | SVTGQLNTGELF